A single T cell receptor beta chain is shown here with its context. The data stem from a study of sequential checkpoint blockade in melanoma. About the research overall: Patients were randomized 1:1 to nivolumab-then-ipilimumab or ipilimumab-then-nivolumab first-line.

This table comes from immunoSEQ multiplex PCR, and its TCRdb copy is limited to in-frame clones, with some not included. The sample lists about 17,000 clones; roughly 72% were seen once. The CDR3 runs to 11 residues. V gave up 5 bases and J gave up 6 bases, with 11 bases separating them. Germline V CDR1 and CDR2: DFQATT, SNEGSKA (reference sequence). Treatment given: randomized to nivolumab then ipilimumab (arm A) or the reverse (arm B). DNA-damaging chemotherapy had not been given to any patient beforehand. From thawed PBMCs, live CD3+CD8+ cells negative for CD19 and CD56 were sorted. The chain recombines TRBV20-1 with TRBJ2-7; D gene unclear. The source material was CD8+ T cells sorted from blood (inferred from file names), sampled from a patient given nivolumab and ipilimumab in sequence. This clonotype originated in a human donor with melanoma. The CDR3 reads CSAPRGPEQYF. In DNA form, the CDR3 reads TGCAGTGCTCCCCGTGGGCCCGAGCAGTACTTC.